This TCR beta chain was captured by sequencing in a study of blood T cell repertoires in COVID-19. Across the whole study: COVID-19 samples collected from the United States, Italy and Spain covered acute and convalescent phases. PBMCs, B-cell-depleted T cells, or T cells were the source of the cDNA or gDNA that made up the material.

The CDR3 is made up of 14 amino acids. CDR1 and CDR2 from the germline V gene are SGHTS and YDEGEE. The ends were cut back, 1 base at V and 6 bases at J, with 11 bases in the middle. Study processing details: Estimates of nucleated cell counts were drawn from the amplification of reference gene primers. TCRdb's copy holds only in-frame clones and misses some; the assay was immunoSEQ multiplex PCR. From that table come the V and J calls and clone size; the DNA was used to work out D and trimming. The sample has 250,000 to 300,000 clones, about nine tenths seen once. Material: peripheral blood. This receptor was identified in a woman aged 55-70 years with acute or convalescent COVID-19. The chain employs TRBV5-8 and TRBJ1-5; TRBD1 might be the D (5 bases). CDR3 residues: CASSLTRGFQPQHF. The CDR3 nucleotides are TGTGCCAGCAGCTTGACCCGGGGGTTTCAGCCCCAGCATTTT.